This TCR beta chain was identified in a study of T cells after yellow fever vaccination. As for the study in general: Those fractions that held only low numbers of cells were prepared using the SMART-Seq v4 Ultra Low Input RNA kit.

V lost 6 bases to trimming and J lost 0 bases; unmatched junction nucleotides: 2. This CDR3 comprises 13 residues. Germline-derived CDR1 and CDR2 are MNHEY and SVGAGI. Study-level results: Abundant clonotypes from the bulk population could contaminate FACS-sorted repertoires.

The table lists this clonotype with many counts. Its target is unknown. UMIs were added to TCR cDNA along with a universal primer site when it was made by 5'RACE template switching. From the 5' RACE reads, TCRdb called clonotypes with MiXCR, one entry per CDR3 protein. The repertoire holds some 420,000 distinct CDR3 sequences, with around a sixth as singletons. The sequence derives from a man aged 18 to 35 who received the YFV17D yellow fever vaccine. The sample consisted of PBMCs, taken before the yellow fever booster vaccination. This chain connects TRBV6-5 to TRBJ2-7, with TRBD1 matching over 7 bases. CDR3 nucleotide sequence: TGTGCCAGCAGCTACAGGGGCTCCTACGAGCAGTACTTC. Translated, it gives CASSYRGSYEQYF.